The 30 T cell receptor beta chains presented below share a single source sample, sequenced in a study of beta chain features in type 1 diabetes. Every bit of the isolated RNA underwent reverse transcription, so sequencing read expressed TCRB transcripts. Profiling relied on immunoSEQ multiplex PCR, and the TCRdb table lists in-frame clones only, not all of them. The data contain roughly 400,000 clones, about 15% of them singletons. Sequencing was done on a sample of naive CD4+ T cells from blood. These receptors were taken from a man aged 25 to 40 in good health.

This clone was counted a few times. The V gene is TRBV4-1, the J gene TRBJ2-7; TRBD1 aligns across 7 bases. There are 12 residues in the CDR3. V lost 4 bases and J lost 7; bases outside the gene matches: 4. The germline CDR1 and CDR2 sequences are MGHRA and YSYEKL. DNA for the CDR3: TGCGCCAGCAGCCCAGGGACAGATGAGCAGTACTTC. Its protein product is CASSPGTDEQYF.

The chain has TRBV7-9 and TRBJ1-6, with no clear D. Trimming removed 3 bases at V and 0 bases at J, with 6 bases between. Germline CDR1 and CDR2: SEHNR and FQNEAQ (reference sequence). This CDR3 region has 15 residues. CDR3 DNA sequence: TGTGCCAGCAGCTTGTACGTCTCCTATAATTCACCCCTCCACTTT. It specifies CASSLYVSYNSPLHF.

The rearrangement links TRBV7-2 to TRBJ2-5; D is possibly TRBD1 (6 bases). V lost 4 bases and J 2 bases, leaving 11 bases between the germline ends. Germline-derived CDR1 and CDR2 are SGHTA and FQGNSA. The CDR3 runs to 14 residues. As DNA, the CDR3 is TGTGCCAGCAGCTCCTGGGGGCGACAAGAGACCCAGTACTTC. Translating gives CASSSWGRQETQYF.

This clone occurred a few times. This chain links TRBV12-5 with TRBJ2-7; D gene ambiguous. Trimming removed 1 base at V and 5 bases at J, with 24 bases between. This CDR3 is built from 18 residues. CDR1 and CDR2 from the germline V gene are LGHNT and FRNRAP. The DNA of the CDR3 is TGTGCTAGTGGTTTGGGACGAGACGACATTACCCTAACAGACGAGCAGTACTTC. Translated, it gives CASGLGRDDITLTDEQYF. The entire variable domain, with the rest obtained from reference TRBV12-5 and TRBJ2-7, is as follows: DARVTQTPRHKVTEMGQEVTMRCQPILGHNTVFWYRQTMMQGLELLAYFRNRAPLDDSGMPKDRFSAEMPDATLATLKIQPSEPRDSAVYFCASGLGRDDITLTDEQYFGPGTRLTVT.

This clone has only a few counts. The chain links TRBV2 to TRBJ2-3, with unresolved D. Germline V CDR1 and CDR2: SNHLY, FYNNEI. The CDR3 extends over 18 amino acids. The ends were cut back, 6 bases at V and 1 base at J, with 23 bases in the middle. The CDR3 nucleotides are TGTGCCAGCAGAAGATTAGAAGTTCGATTACTTGGCACAGATACGCAGTATTTT. Encoded protein: CASRRLEVRLLGTDTQYF.

This rearrangement joins TRBV10-3 to TRBJ1-1; 10 bases match TRBD1. V shed 10 bases and J 0 bases; nucleotides not matched to a gene: 8. CDR3 length: 15 residues. From germline, CDR1 is ENHRY and CDR2 SYGVKD. The CDR3 coding sequence is TGTGCCACCTCGGGACAGGGGAAATTGAACACTGAAGCTTTCTTT. This gives the protein CATSGQGKLNTEAFF.

This chain joins TRBV19 and TRBJ2-1, with TRBD2 matching 13 bases. CDR1 LNHDA and CDR2 SQIVND come from the germline V gene (reference sequence). J was trimmed by 10 bases and V by 3 bases; bases with no gene match: 6. This CDR3 has 15 amino acids. The CDR3 coding sequence is TGTGCCAGTAGTATCGGACTAGCGGGAGTTTACGAGCAGTTCTTC. This translates into CASSIGLAGVYEQFF.

The gene calls are TRBV7-2 and TRBJ2-2, with a weak D call TRBD1 (5 bases). The V end lost 5 bases, the J end lost 1 base, and 11 bases lay between the germline ends. This CDR3 has 15 amino acids. The germline V gene has CDR1 SGHTA and CDR2 FQGNSA. The CDR3 DNA follows: TGTGCCAGCAGCCCCCAGGGAATGAACACCGGGGAGCTGTTTTTT. Residues: CASSPQGMNTGELFF.

This clone was recorded a few times. The rearrangement joins TRBV9 to TRBJ1-2; D is unresolved. Between the trimmed V and J ends, which lost 3 bases and 4 bases, there was a span of 19 bases. This CDR3 spans 16 amino acids. Germline V gene data show CDR1 as SGDLS and CDR2 as YYNGEE. DNA for the CDR3: TGTGCCAGCAGCGACTGGCCAGCCCCACCAATCTATGGCTACACCTTC. It yields the protein CASSDWPAPPIYGYTF.

DNA of the CDR3: TGTGCCAGCAGCCAATGGGGGGGCAAAAACATTCAGTACTTC. Translating gives CASSQWGGKNIQYF. This chain uses TRBV5-4 with TRBJ2-4; 7 bases agree with TRBD2. Germline V gives CDR1 SGHNT, CDR2 YYREEE (reference sequence). J lost 3 bases, V lost 4 bases, and 4 bases had no gene match. The CDR3 is 14 amino acids.

This clone was counted between two and nine times. The rearrangement uses TRBV5-6 and TRBJ2-3, with D possibly TRBD1 on 5 matching bases. The CDR3 extends over 16 amino acids. Germline assignment: CDR1 SGHDT and CDR2 YYEEEE. V lost 0 bases and J 1 base, leaving 12 bases between the germline ends. The CDR3 nucleotides are TGTGCCAGCAGCTTGGAAGTCGGCAGGGGCACAGATACGCAGTATTTT. Protein: CASSLEVGRGTDTQYF. Looking up the rest from reference TRBV5-6 and TRBJ2-3 gives the full variable domain: DAGVTQSPTHLIKTRGQQVTLRCSPKSGHDTVSWYQQALGQGPQFIFQYYEEEERQRGNFPDRFSGHQFPNYSSELNVNALLLGDSALYLCASSLEVGRGTDTQYFGPGTRLTVL.

This clone was counted only a few times. This chain joins TRBV21-1 and TRBJ1-5. TRBV21-1 has pseudogene status. The CDR3 spans 15 residues. Here the CDR3 reads CASSRGDMGNQPQHF. In nucleotides, the CDR3 is TGTGCCAGCAGCAGAGGGGATATGGGCAATCAGCCCCAGCATTTT.

In this sample, this clone turned up a few times. The rearrangement links TRBV9 to TRBJ1-1, with a weak D call TRBD1 (6 bases). V was shortened by 0 bases and J by 1 base, with 10 bases between the two germline ends. The CDR3 totals 15 residues. Germline values: CDR1 SGDLS, CDR2 YYNGEE. The CDR3 is CASSVDGQRNTEAFF. DNA for the CDR3: TGTGCCAGCAGCGTAGACGGACAGAGGAACACTGAAGCTTTCTTT. Supplemented by reference TRBV9 and TRBJ1-1, the full variable domain reads DSGVTQTPKHLITATGQRVTLRCSPRSGDLSVYWYQQSLDQGLQFLIQYYNGEERAKGNILERFSAQQFPDLHSELNLSSLELGDSALYFCASSVDGQRNTEAFFGQGTRLTVV.

The chain couples TRBV10-3 to TRBJ2-1; D is perhaps TRBD1 (6 bases). The ends were cut back, 2 bases at V and 0 bases at J, with 17 bases in the middle. Germline CDR1 ENHRY, CDR2 SYGVKD. This CDR3 region has 18 residues. The CDR3 loop is CAISETAGEMPSYNEQFF. The CDR3 DNA reads TGTGCCATCAGTGAGACCGCAGGGGAAATGCCCTCCTACAATGAGCAGTTCTTC.

This chain uses TRBV9 with TRBJ1-4; D uncertain. Trimming cost V 3 bases and J 4 bases, with 16 bases left between them. The CDR3 has 16 residues. The germline V gene has CDR1 SGDLS and CDR2 YYNGEE. CDR3: CASSESVGNVNEKLFF. In nucleotides, the CDR3 is TGTGCCAGCAGCGAGTCTGTGGGGAATGTTAATGAAAAACTGTTTTTT.

This rearrangement joins TRBV25-1 to TRBJ1-2, with 7 bases fitting TRBD1. The ends lost 5 bases at V and 4 bases at J; junction bases unmatched: 10. This CDR3 spans 15 amino acids. Per germline, CDR1 MGHDK and CDR2 SYGVNS. This CDR3 reads CASSTQGTAAYGYTF. CDR3 bases: TGTGCCAGCAGTACCCAGGGGACAGCCGCCTATGGCTACACCTTC.

This clone appeared a few times. The J gene is TRBJ2-5, the V gene TRBV2; D call uncertain. Germline V gene sequence: CDR1 SNHLY, CDR2 FYNNEI. The CDR3 extends over 13 amino acids. Trimming pared 4 bases from V and 1 base from J, leaving 7 bases between. This CDR3 reads CASSGSSQETQYF. DNA of the CDR3: TGTGCCAGCAGTGGAAGCTCCCAAGAGACCCAGTACTTC.

The rearrangement links TRBV7-2 to TRBJ2-7, with unresolved D. The germline gives CDR1 SGHTA, CDR2 FQGNSA. V was clipped by 1 base and J by 2 bases, with 3 bases between them. The CDR3 has 12 residues. CDR3 nucleotide sequence: TGTGCCAGCAGCTTAGACACCTACGAGCAGTACTTC. Residues: CASSLDTYEQYF.

This clone was observed a handful of times. The CDR3 sequence: CASSYRARDEKLFF. CDR3 DNA sequence: TGCGCCAGCAGCTACCGGGCAAGGGATGAAAAACTGTTTTTT. The gene calls are TRBV5-1 and TRBJ1-4; D ambiguous. The CDR3 is 14 residues long. The germline V gene has CDR1 SGHRS and CDR2 YFSETQ. Between the trimmed V and J ends, which lost 3 bases and 6 bases, there was a span of 12 bases.

This clone showed up just a few times. V is TRBV4-3 and J is TRBJ2-2, with D possibly matching TRBD2 (6 bases). Germline V gene sequence: CDR1 LGHNA, CDR2 YSLEER. This CDR3 contains 15 residues. The germline V and J ends were trimmed by 5 bases and 4 bases, with 14 bases remaining between them. The CDR3 coding sequence is TGCGCCAGCAGCGATATCGGAGGGGTCACCGGGGAGCTGTTTTTT. This translates into CASSDIGGVTGELFF.

The V gene is TRBV9, the J gene TRBJ2-1; 9 nucleotides match TRBD1. V dropped 5 bases and J dropped 3; count of bases not matched to a gene: 3. Looked up from germline, CDR1 is SGDLS and CDR2 is YYNGEE. There are 14 residues in the CDR3. As DNA, the CDR3 is TGTGCCAGCAGTTGGACAGGGGACTACAATGAGCAGTTCTTC. Translated: CASSWTGDYNEQFF.

The table lists this clone with a count of one. The chain couples TRBV5-1 to TRBJ2-7, with 7 bases that match TRBD2. Losses at the gene ends were 3 bases for V and 3 bases for J; bases not matched to a gene: 12. CDR1 and CDR2 (germline): SGHRS, YFSETQ. The CDR3 consists of 16 residues. In DNA form, the CDR3 reads TGCGCCAGCAGCTCCCCAAACGTAGCGGGCAACTACGAGCAGTACTTC. Residues: CASSSPNVAGNYEQYF. The whole variable domain, remainder taken from reference TRBV5-1 and TRBJ2-7, is KAGVTQTPRYLIKTRGQQVTLSCSPISGHRSVSWYQQTPGQGLQFLFEYFSETQRNKGNFPGRFSGRQFSNSRSEMNVSTLELGDSALYLCASSSPNVAGNYEQYFGPGTRLTVT.

CDR3 region: CASSFTGTPTDTQYF. CDR3 DNA sequence: TGTGCCAGCAGTTTTACCGGGACTCCCACAGATACGCAGTATTTT. The chain carries TRBV7-2 and TRBJ2-3, with D perhaps TRBD2 (6 bases). V lost 6 bases, J lost 2 bases, and 15 bases lay in between. CDR1 SGHTA and CDR2 FQGNSA come from the germline V gene. This CDR3 is 15 amino acids long.

This clone was seen more than once but under ten times. The chain has TRBV11-2 and TRBJ2-7; possibly TRBD1 for D (5 bases). There are 15 residues in the CDR3. The V end lost 2 bases, the J end lost 9 bases, and 20 bases lay between the germline ends. The germline V gene has CDR1 SGHAT and CDR2 FQNNGV. DNA for the CDR3: TGTGCCAGCAGCTTAATGGGGCAGGTAGGCGAGGTGCAGTACTTC. Translated: CASSLMGQVGEVQYF.

The rearrangement joins TRBV6-5 to TRBJ2-1, with TRBD2 identical over 7 bases. Germline V gene sequence: CDR1 MNHEY, CDR2 SVGAGI. The CDR3 contains 14 residues. The trim removed 2 bases at V and 7 bases at J, leaving 5 bases unmatched. The chain's CDR3 is CASSYREAGNEQFF. The CDR3 DNA sequence: TGTGCCAGCAGTTACCGGGAGGCTGGGAATGAGCAGTTCTTC.

In this sample, this clone turned up a few times. The chain carries TRBV19 and TRBJ1-5; D is undetermined. CDR1 and CDR2 (germline): LNHDA, SQIVND (reference sequence). The CDR3 is 14 amino acids. Trimming took off 5 bases at V and 2 bases at J, with 10 bases between the two ends. The CDR3 DNA follows: TGTGCCAGTAGTGAACCCTGGCGCAATCAGCCCCAGCATTTT. This sequence encodes CASSEPWRNQPQHF.

The gene calls are TRBV7-2 and TRBJ2-7; 7 nucleotides match TRBD2. With 5 bases clipped from V and 2 bases from J, the junction kept 3 bases outside the gene matches. Germline CDR1 SGHTA, CDR2 FQGNSA. The length of the CDR3 is 13 residues. CDR3 DNA sequence: TGTGCCAGCAGCCGGGGGGTCGCCTACGAGCAGTACTTC. Translating it yields CASSRGVAYEQYF.

The chain employs TRBV2 and TRBJ2-7; TRBD1 agrees at 9 bases. Unmatched junction bases numbered 17, after V lost 5 bases and J lost 3 bases. The length of the CDR3 is 18 residues. Per germline, CDR1 SNHLY and CDR2 FYNNEI. The CDR3, as DNA: TGTGCCAGCAGTCCTGTCCCGGGACAGGGAGTAGCTTTCTACGAGCAGTACGTC. As protein: CASSPVPGQGVAFYEQYV.

This clone was seen a handful of times. V and J are TRBV2 and TRBJ2-1, with 8 bases lining up with TRBD2. The V gene end was trimmed by 4 bases and the J gene end by 5 bases; junction bases not matched to a gene: 4. CDR3 length: 14 amino acids. The germline CDR1 and CDR2 sequences are SNHLY and FYNNEI. The CDR3 bases are TGTGCCAGCAGTGGCGGGACTAGGAACAATGAGCAGTTCTTC. Translation: CASSGGTRNNEQFF.

This clone was seen a handful of times. V is TRBV30 and J is TRBJ2-5; no definite D call. Trimming removed 2 bases at V and 6 bases at J, with 7 bases between. From germline, CDR1 is GTSNPN and CDR2 SVGIG (reference sequence). The CDR3 has 11 amino acids. The CDR3, as DNA: TGTGCCTGGAGTACGCCGAAGACCCAGTACTTC. Translated: CAWSTPKTQYF.